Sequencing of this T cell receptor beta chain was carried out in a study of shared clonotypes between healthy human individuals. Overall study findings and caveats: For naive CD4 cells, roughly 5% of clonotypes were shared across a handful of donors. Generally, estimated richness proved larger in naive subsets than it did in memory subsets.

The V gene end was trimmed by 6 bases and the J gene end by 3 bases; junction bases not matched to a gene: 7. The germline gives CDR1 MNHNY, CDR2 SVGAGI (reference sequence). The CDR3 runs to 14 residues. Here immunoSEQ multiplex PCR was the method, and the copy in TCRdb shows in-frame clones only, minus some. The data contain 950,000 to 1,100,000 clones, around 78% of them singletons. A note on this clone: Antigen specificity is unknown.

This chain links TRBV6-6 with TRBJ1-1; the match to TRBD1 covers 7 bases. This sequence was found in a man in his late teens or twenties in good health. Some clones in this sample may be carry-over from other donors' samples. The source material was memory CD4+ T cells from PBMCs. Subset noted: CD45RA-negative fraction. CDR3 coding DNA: TGTGCCAGCAGCAACAGGGGTTGGGACACTGAAGCTTTCTTT. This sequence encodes CASSNRGWDTEAFF.